The rows below give T cell receptor beta chains drawn from one sample of a study of blood T cells in healthy people across ages. TCRdb re-called the 5' RACE reads through MiXCR, storing one row per CDR3 protein. The sample comprises about 640,000 distinct CDR3 sequences, 58% of which are singletons, and roughly 34% rests with the top ten. The sample was blood. The receptors shown here come from a man between 60 and 75 years old in good health. Both conserved end residues are part of each CDR3. Each record gives: V gene, D gene, clone size, J gene, CDR3 DNA, CDR3 protein. A D gene is named only where the DNA matches it firmly. Clone sizes are given selectively: once, few, many, or a class where the clone is expanded.

TRBV6-6	NA	NA	TRBJ2-5	TGTGCCAGCAGGGCGGGGCTGACCCAGTACTTC	CASRAGLTQYF
TRBV6-5	NA	many	TRBJ2-4	TGTGCCAGCAGTACCCTGAAAGGAGCCAAAAACATTCAGTACTTC	CASSTLKGAKNIQYF
TRBV15	TRBD2	few	TRBJ2-1	TGTGCCACCAGCAGCCTACTACTAGCGGGGGGGCTTCGCAATGAGCAGTTCTTC	CATSSLLLAGGLRNEQFF
TRBV7-9	NA	once	TRBJ2-4	TGTGCCAGCAGCGTGGGGCGGGGTCCAGCCCAGTACTTC	CASSVGRGPAQYF
TRBV7-8	NA	NA	TRBJ2-2	TGTGCCAGCAGCTTAGGAATGGGGACCGGGGAGCTGTTTTTT	CASSLGMGTGELFF
TRBV5-1	NA	NA	TRBJ2-5	TGCGCCAGCAGCTCCTCCCCTGTATCCTGGGCAGAGACCCAGTACTTC	CASSSSPVSWAETQYF
TRBV2	TRBD1	NA	TRBJ1-4	TGTGCCAGCAGTGAAGACAGGGGGCCTTATGAAAAACTGTTTTTT	CASSEDRGPYEKLFF
TRBV9	NA	many	TRBJ2-7	TGTGCCAGCAGCGTAGGGGACCGCTACGAGCAGTACTTC	CASSVGDRYEQYF
TRBV2	TRBD1	NA	TRBJ2-7	TGTGCCAGCAGTTTCCCGGGACAGGGTGAAAATGAGCAGTACTTC	CASSFPGQGENEQYF
TRBV18	TRBD2	NA	TRBJ2-7	TGTGCCAACTCACCCGGACTAGCGGGGGTGAACGAGCAGTACTTC	CANSPGLAGVNEQYF
TRBV27	NA	NA	TRBJ1-4	TGTGCCAGTTGTCGAGCAACTAATGAAAAACTGTTTTTT	CASCRATNEKLFF
TRBV6-2/TRBV6-3	NA	NA	TRBJ2-5	TGTGCCACCAGGCTAGCGCTCCAAGAGACCCAGTACTTC	CATRLALQETQYF
TRBV7-2	NA	NA	TRBJ1-2	TGTGCCAGCAGCTTAGCAACCGGGACACCGTATGGCTACACCTTC	CASSLATGTPYGYTF
TRBV20-1	TRBD1	few	TRBJ2-5	TGCAGTGCTACCTCGGGGACAGGGTGGGCCCAGTACTTC	CSATSGTGWAQYF
TRBV27	NA	NA	TRBJ2-7	TGTGCCAGCAGGCCCCCCCTCCCCTACGAGCAGTACTTC	CASRPPLPYEQYF
TRBV10-3	NA	NA	TRBJ2-2	TGTGCCATCAGTGATGTAAGACTGAACACCGGGGAGCTGTTTTTT	CAISDVRLNTGELFF
TRBV10-3	TRBD1	NA	TRBJ1-4	TGTGCCATCAGCTTGGACAGGGCTGAAAAACTGTTTTTT	CAISLDRAEKLFF
TRBV27	NA	few	TRBJ2-7	TGTGCCAGCAGTACAGGGCCCCGGGACGAGCAGTACTTC	CASSTGPRDEQYF
TRBV6-2/TRBV6-3	TRBD2	NA	TRBJ2-5	TGTGCCAGCAGTTACGTGCCCGCGGGGGGATCTCAAGAGACCCAGTACTTC	CASSYVPAGGSQETQYF
TRBV2	TRBD1	few	TRBJ2-7	TGTGCCAGCAGTGGGGACAGGGGGCCGGCCTACGAGCAGTACTTC	CASSGDRGPAYEQYF
TRBV24-1	NA	NA	TRBJ1-1	TGTGCCACCAGTGATTTGCATACAGGGGAAGCTTTCTTT	CATSDLHTGEAFF
TRBV6-1	TRBD2	NA	TRBJ2-5	TGTGCCAGCAGTGGAGGACTAGCGGGGAGACAAGAGACCCAGTACTTC	CASSGGLAGRQETQYF
TRBV9	TRBD1	NA	TRBJ2-7	TGTGCCAGCAGCGTAGGCCCACAGGGGGACGAGCAGTACTTC	CASSVGPQGDEQYF
TRBV2	TRBD2	NA	TRBJ2-5	TGTGCCAGCTGCGGACTAGCGGGGTCTGGGGAGACCCAGTACTTC	CASCGLAGSGETQYF
TRBV6-5	NA	NA	TRBJ2-3	TGTGCCAGCAGTCCCCGGGCCCTCGGAACTTCAGATACGCAGTATTTT	CASSPRALGTSDTQYF
TRBV6-1	TRBD2	NA	TRBJ2-5	TGTGCCAGCAGTGACCGGGGACTACCTCAACAAGAGACCCAGTACTTC	CASSDRGLPQQETQYF
TRBV10-2	NA	once	TRBJ2-5	TGCGCCAGCCAAACGGACAGATTCCAAGAGACCCAGTACTTC	CASQTDRFQETQYF
TRBV12-3/TRBV12-4	NA	NA	TRBJ2-4	TGTGCCAGCAGTGTACAGGGTCTGGAAAGGGAGCAGTACTTC	CASSVQGLEREQYF
TRBV27	NA	few	TRBJ2-5	TGTGCCAGCAGTCCACGAGTTTCAGGGAAAGAGACCCAGTACTTC	CASSPRVSGKETQYF
TRBV20-1	TRBD2	few	TRBJ2-5	TGCAGTGCAAGAGCGGGGGGCTTTATAGGAGAGACCCAGTACTTC	CSARAGGFIGETQYF
TRBV5-1	NA	few	TRBJ2-4	TGCGCCAGCAGCCCAAGTACAGGGCAAAACATTCAGTACTTC	CASSPSTGQNIQYF